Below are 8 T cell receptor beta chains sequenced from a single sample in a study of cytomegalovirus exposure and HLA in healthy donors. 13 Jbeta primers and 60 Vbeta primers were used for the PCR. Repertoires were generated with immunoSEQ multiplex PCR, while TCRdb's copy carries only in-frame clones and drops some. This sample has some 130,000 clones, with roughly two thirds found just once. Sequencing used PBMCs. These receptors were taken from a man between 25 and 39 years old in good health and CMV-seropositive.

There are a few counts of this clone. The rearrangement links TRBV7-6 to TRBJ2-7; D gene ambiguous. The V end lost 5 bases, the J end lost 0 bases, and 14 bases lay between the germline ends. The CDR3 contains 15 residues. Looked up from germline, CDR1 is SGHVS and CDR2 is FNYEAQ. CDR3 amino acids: CASSPRDSSSYEQYF. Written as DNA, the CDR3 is TGTGCCAGCAGCCCCCGAGACTCTAGCTCCTACGAGCAGTACTTC.

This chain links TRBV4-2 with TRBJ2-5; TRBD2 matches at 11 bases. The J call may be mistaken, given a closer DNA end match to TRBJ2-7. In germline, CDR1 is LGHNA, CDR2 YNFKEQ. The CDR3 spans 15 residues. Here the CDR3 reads CASSRRLAGTHEQYF. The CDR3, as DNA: TGTGCCAGCAGCCGGCGACTAGCGGGAACACACGAGCAGTACTTC.

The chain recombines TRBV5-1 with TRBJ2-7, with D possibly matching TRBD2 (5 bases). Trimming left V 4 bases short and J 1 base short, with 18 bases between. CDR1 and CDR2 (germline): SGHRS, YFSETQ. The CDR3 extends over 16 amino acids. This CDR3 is CASSPGGWVVSYEQYF. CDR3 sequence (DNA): TGCGCCAGCAGCCCCGGAGGTTGGGTGGTGTCCTACGAGCAGTACTTC.

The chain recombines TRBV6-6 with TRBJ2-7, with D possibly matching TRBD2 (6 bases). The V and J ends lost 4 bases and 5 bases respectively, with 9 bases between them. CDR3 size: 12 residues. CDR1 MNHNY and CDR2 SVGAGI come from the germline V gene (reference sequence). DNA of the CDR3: TGTGCCAGCAGTTTCACTAGCAACGAGCAGTACTTC. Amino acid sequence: CASSFTSNEQYF.

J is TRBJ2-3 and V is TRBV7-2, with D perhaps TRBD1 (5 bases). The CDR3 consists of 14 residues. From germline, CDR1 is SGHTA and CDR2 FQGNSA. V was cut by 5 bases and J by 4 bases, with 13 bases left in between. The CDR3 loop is CASSRWGPSDTQYF. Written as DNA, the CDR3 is TGTGCCAGCAGCCGATGGGGCCCCTCAGATACGCAGTATTTT.

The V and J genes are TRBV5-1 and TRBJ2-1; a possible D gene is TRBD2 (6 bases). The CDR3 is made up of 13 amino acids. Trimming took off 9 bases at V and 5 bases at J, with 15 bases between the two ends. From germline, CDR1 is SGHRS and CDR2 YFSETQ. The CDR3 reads CATRPTRNNEQFF. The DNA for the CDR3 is TGCGCCACCCGACCGACTAGAAACAATGAGCAGTTCTTC.

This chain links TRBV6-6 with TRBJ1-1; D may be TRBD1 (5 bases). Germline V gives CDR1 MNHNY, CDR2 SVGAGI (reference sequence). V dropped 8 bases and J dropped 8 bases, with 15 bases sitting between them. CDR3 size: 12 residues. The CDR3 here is CASRKGPVEAFF. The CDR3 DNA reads TGTGCCAGCCGAAAGGGGCCCGTAGAAGCTTTCTTT.

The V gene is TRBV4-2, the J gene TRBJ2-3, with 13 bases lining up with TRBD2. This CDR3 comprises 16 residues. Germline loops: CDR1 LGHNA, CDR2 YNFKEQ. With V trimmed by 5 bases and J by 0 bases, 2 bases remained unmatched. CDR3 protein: CASSSTSGRSTDTQYF. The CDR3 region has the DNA TGTGCCAGCAGCTCGACTAGCGGGAGGAGCACAGATACGCAGTATTTT.